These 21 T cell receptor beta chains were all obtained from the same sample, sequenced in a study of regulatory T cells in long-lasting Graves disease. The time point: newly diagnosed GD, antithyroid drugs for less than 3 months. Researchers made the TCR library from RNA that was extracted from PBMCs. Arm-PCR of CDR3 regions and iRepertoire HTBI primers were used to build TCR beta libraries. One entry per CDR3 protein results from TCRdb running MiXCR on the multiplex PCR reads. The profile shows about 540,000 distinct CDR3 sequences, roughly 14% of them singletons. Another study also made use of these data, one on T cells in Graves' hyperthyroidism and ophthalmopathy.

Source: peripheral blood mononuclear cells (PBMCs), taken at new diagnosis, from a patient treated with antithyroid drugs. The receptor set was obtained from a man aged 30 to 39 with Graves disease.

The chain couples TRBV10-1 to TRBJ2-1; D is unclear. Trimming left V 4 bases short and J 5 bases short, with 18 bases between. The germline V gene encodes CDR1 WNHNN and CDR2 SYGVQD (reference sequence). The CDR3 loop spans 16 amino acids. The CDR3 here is CASSGAPLGTNNEQFF. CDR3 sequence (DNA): TGCGCCAGCAGTGGGGCCCCGCTAGGCACCAACAATGAGCAGTTCTTC.

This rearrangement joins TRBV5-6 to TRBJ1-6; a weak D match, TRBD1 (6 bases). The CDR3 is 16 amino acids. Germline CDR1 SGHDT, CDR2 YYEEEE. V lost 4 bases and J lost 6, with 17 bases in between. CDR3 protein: CASSPIQGGSNSPLHF. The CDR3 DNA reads TGTGCCAGCAGCCCCATACAGGGAGGGAGTAATTCACCCCTCCACTTT.

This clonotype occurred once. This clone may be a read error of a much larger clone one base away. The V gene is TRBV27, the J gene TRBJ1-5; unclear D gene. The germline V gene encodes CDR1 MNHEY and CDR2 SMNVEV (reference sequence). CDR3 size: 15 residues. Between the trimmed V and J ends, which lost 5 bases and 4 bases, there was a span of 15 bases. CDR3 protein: CASSLLGSVNQPQHF. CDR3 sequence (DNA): TGTGCCAGCAGTCTTCTAGGGTCAGTTAATCAGCCCCAGCATTTT.

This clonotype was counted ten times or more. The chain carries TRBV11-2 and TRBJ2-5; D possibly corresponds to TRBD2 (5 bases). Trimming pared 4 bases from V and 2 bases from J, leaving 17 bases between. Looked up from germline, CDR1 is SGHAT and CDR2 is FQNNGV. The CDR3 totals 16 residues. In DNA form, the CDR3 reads TGTGCCAGCAGCTCATTCCGAGCGGTTGTACAAGAGACCCAGTACTTC. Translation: CASSSFRAVVQETQYF.

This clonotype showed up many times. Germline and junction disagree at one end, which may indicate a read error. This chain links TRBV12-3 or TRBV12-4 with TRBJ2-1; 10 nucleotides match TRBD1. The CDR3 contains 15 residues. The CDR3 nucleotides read TGTGCCTGCAGTTGGGGACAGGGGATCCGCAATGAGCAGTTCTTC. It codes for CACSWGQGIRNEQFF.

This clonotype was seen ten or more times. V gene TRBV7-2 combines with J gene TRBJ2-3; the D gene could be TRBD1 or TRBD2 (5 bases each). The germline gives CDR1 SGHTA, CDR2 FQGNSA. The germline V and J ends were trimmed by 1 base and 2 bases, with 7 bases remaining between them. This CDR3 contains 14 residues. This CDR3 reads CASSLVGDTDTQYF. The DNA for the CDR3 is TGTGCCAGCAGCTTAGTGGGGGACACAGATACGCAGTATTTT. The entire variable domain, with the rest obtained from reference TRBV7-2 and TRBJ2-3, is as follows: GAGVSQSPSNKVTEKGKDVELRCDPISGHTALYWYRQSLGQGLEFLIYFQGNSAPDKSGLPSDRFSAERTGGSVSTLTIQRTQQEDSAVYLCASSLVGDTDTQYFGPGTRLTVL.

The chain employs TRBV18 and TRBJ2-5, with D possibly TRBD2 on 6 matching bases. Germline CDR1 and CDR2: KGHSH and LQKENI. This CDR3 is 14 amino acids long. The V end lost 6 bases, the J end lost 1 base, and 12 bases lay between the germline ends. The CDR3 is CASSLRERQETQYF. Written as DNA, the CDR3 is TGTGCCAGCTCGCTACGGGAGCGCCAAGAGACCCAGTACTTC. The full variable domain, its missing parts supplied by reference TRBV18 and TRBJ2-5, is NAGVMQNPRHLVRRRGQEARLRCSPMKGHSHVYWYRQLPEEGLKFMVYLQKENIIDESGMPKERFSAEFPKEGPSILRIQQVVRGDSAAYFCASSLRERQETQYFGPGTRLLVL.

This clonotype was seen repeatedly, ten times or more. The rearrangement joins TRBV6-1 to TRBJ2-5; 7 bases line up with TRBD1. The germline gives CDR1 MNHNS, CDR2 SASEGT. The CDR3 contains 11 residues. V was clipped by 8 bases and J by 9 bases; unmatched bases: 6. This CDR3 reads CASGQEGAQYF. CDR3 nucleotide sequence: TGTGCCAGCGGACAGGAAGGGGCCCAGTACTTC.

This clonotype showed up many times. The CDR3, as DNA: TGTGCCAGCAGCCCCCGGCTAGGGGACTACGAGCAGTACTTC. As protein: CASSPRLGDYEQYF. This chain uses TRBV7-2 with TRBJ2-7; the D gene is possibly TRBD1 (5 bases). This CDR3 has 14 residues. Trimming shortened V by 5 bases and J by 3 bases, and 14 bases separated the two germline ends. CDR1 is SGHTA and CDR2 is FQGNSA in the germline V gene.

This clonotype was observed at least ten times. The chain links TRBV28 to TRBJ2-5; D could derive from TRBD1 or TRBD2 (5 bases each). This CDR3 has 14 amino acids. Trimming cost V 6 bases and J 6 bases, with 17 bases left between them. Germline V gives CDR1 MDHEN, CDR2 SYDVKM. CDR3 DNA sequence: TGTGCCAGCAGAACTCCAGGGAGTTCAAAGACCCAGTACTTC. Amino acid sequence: CASRTPGSSKTQYF.

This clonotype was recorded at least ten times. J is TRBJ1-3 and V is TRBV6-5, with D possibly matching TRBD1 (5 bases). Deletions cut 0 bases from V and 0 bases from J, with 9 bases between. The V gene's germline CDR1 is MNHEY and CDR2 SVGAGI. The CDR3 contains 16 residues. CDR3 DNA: TGTGCCAGCAGTTACTCGACGCAGGGCTCTGGAAACACCATATATTTT. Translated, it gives CASSYSTQGSGNTIYF.

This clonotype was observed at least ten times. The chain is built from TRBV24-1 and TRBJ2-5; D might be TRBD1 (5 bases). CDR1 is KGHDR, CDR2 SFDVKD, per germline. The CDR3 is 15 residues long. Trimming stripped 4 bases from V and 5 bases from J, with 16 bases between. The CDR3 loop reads CATSEVSGIGETQYF. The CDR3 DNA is TGTGCCACCAGTGAGGTTTCAGGGATTGGGGAGACCCAGTACTTC.

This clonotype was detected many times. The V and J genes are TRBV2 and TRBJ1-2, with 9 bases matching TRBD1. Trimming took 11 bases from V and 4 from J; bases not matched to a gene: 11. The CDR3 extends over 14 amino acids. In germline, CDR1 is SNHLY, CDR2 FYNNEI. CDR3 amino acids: CASRAGQGSYGYTF. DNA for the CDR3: TGTGCCTCCCGGGCAGGACAGGGGTCCTATGGCTACACCTTC. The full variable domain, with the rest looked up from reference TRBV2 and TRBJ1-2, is EPEVTQTPSHQVTQMGQEVILRCVPISNHLYFYWYRQILGQKVEFLVSFYNNEISEKSEIFDDQFSVERPDGSNFTLKIRSTKLEDSAMYFCASRAGQGSYGYTFGSGTRLTVV.

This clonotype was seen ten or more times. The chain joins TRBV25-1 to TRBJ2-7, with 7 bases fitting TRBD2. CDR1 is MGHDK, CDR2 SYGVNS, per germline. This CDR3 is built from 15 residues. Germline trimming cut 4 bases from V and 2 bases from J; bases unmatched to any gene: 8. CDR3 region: CASSGDSSGTYEQYF. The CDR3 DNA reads TGTGCCAGCAGTGGGGACTCTAGCGGTACCTACGAGCAGTACTTC.

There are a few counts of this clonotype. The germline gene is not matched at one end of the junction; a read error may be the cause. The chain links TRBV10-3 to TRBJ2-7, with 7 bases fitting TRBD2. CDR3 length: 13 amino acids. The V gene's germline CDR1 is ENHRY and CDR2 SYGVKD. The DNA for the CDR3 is TGTGCCATCAGTGAGCGGGAGGCCTACGGGCAGTACTTC. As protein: CAISEREAYGQYF.

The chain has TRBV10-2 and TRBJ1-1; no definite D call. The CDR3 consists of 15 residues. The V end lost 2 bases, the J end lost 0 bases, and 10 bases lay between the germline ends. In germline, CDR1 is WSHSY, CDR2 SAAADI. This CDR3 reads CASSEVGEMNTEAFF. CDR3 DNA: TGCGCCAGCAGTGAGGTTGGGGAAATGAACACTGAAGCTTTCTTT.

The CDR3 protein is CSARDDLREPQHF. Here the CDR3 DNA reads TGCAGTGCTAGAGACGACCTCAGGGAGCCCCAGCATTTT. The genes are TRBV20-1 and TRBJ1-5; TRBD1 might be the D (5 bases). The germline V and J ends were trimmed by 0 bases and 8 bases, with 11 bases remaining between them. In germline, CDR1 is DFQATT, CDR2 SNEGSKA (reference sequence). This CDR3 region has 13 residues.

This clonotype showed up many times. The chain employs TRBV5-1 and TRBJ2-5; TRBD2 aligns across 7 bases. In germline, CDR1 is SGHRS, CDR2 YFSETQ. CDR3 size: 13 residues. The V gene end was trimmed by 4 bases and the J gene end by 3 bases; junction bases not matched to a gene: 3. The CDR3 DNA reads TGCGCCAGCAGCCCGGGACTAAAAGAGACCCAGTACTTC. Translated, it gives CASSPGLKETQYF.

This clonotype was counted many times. DNA for the CDR3: TGTGCCAGCAGTTCGCGGCCTGGTGGTAGCATTCAGTACTTC. Protein: CASSSRPGGSIQYF. The chain employs TRBV28 and TRBJ2-4; no definite D call. Germline V gene sequence: CDR1 MDHEN, CDR2 SYDVKM. The ends were cut back, 4 bases at V and 9 bases at J, with 16 bases in the middle. The CDR3 runs to 14 residues.

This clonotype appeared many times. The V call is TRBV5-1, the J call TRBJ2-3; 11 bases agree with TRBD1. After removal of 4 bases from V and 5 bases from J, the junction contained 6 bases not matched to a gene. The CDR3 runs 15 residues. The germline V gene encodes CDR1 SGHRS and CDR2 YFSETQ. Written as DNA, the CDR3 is TGCGCCAGCAGCAAGGACAGGGGGCCAGAAGATACGCAGTATTTT. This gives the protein CASSKDRGPEDTQYF.

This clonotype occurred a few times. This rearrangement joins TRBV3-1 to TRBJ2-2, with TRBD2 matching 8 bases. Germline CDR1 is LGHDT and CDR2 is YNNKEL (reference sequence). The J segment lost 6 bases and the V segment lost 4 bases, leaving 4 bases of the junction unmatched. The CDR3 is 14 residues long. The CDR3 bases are TGTGCCAGCAGCCGAACAGCGGGGGCCGGGGAGCTGTTTTTT. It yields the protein CASSRTAGAGELFF.